The rows below give T cell receptor beta chains drawn from one sample of a study of regulatory T cells in long-lasting Graves disease. Using its own MiXCR run on the multiplex PCR reads, TCRdb lists one record per CDR3 protein. In the table there are fewer than 650,000 distinct CDR3 sequences, roughly 15% of which are singletons. The same specimen was also included in a second study, on T cells in Graves' hyperthyroidism and ophthalmopathy.

The source was peripheral blood mononuclear cells (PBMCs), collected at new diagnosis, from a patient treated with antithyroid drugs. The receptors stem from a woman in her 30s with Graves disease. The CDR3 runs from the conserved cysteine through the conserved F or W. D genes are given only for firm matches. Clone size is shown for a subset of rows, as once, few, many or a class of expanded clone.

clone_size: few
j_call: TRBJ2-5
v_call: TRBV18
d_call: TRBD2
cdr3_nt: TGTGCCAGCTCACCCGTAGCGGGGCGAGAGACCCAGTACTTC
cdr3_aa: CASSPVAGRETQYF

clone_size: NA
j_call: TRBJ2-1
v_call: TRBV5-4
d_call: TRBD2
cdr3_nt: TGTGCCAGCAGCTTGGCCCGGCTAGCGGAGGAGCAGTTCTTC
cdr3_aa: CASSLARLAEEQFF

clone_size: few
j_call: TRBJ2-7
v_call: TRBV28
d_call: NA
cdr3_nt: TGTGCCAGCACTATAAGGGGGGCTCTCAACGAGCAGTACTTC
cdr3_aa: CASTIRGALNEQYF

clone_size: many
j_call: TRBJ1-6
v_call: TRBV25-1
d_call: NA
cdr3_nt: TGTGCCAGCAGCACTTCGGACAGACCTAATTCACCCCTCCACTTT
cdr3_aa: CASSTSDRPNSPLHF

clone_size: few
j_call: TRBJ2-1
v_call: TRBV18
d_call: NA
cdr3_nt: TGTGCCAGCTCACCTGGGAACGACAATGAGCAGTTCTTC
cdr3_aa: CASSPGNDNEQFF

clone_size: many
j_call: TRBJ1-3
v_call: TRBV28
d_call: NA
cdr3_nt: TGTGCCAGCGTTCCGTACAGCTCTGGAAACACCATATATTTT
cdr3_aa: CASVPYSSGNTIYF

clone_size: many
j_call: TRBJ1-4
v_call: TRBV2
d_call: TRBD1
cdr3_nt: TGTGCCAGCAGACCGGGACAGGGGTCTGAAAAACTGTTTTTT
cdr3_aa: CASRPGQGSEKLFF

clone_size: NA
j_call: TRBJ1-5
v_call: TRBV24-1
d_call: NA
cdr3_nt: TGTGCTTCTTTTCCAAGCGTGGAGGGGCTCAATCAGCCCCAGCATTTT
cdr3_aa: CASFPSVEGLNQPQHF

clone_size: many
j_call: TRBJ1-5
v_call: TRBV6-1
d_call: NA
cdr3_nt: TGTGCCAGCAAGCGAGGGGAGTATCAGCCCCAGCATTTT
cdr3_aa: CASKRGEYQPQHF

clone_size: NA
j_call: TRBJ2-2
v_call: TRBV14
d_call: NA
cdr3_nt: TGTGCCAGCAGCCAGGCACGGAACACCGGGGAGCTGTTTTTT
cdr3_aa: CASSQARNTGELFF

clone_size: few
j_call: TRBJ2-3
v_call: TRBV7-9
d_call: NA
cdr3_nt: TGTGCCAGCAGCTTAGTGGGGGCGCCGATAGATACGCAGTATTTT
cdr3_aa: CASSLVGAPIDTQYF

clone_size: many
j_call: TRBJ2-3
v_call: TRBV28
d_call: NA
cdr3_nt: TGTGCCAGCAGTTTAAACGATAACACAGATACGCAGTATTTT
cdr3_aa: CASSLNDNTDTQYF

clone_size: many
j_call: TRBJ1-2
v_call: TRBV6-1
d_call: NA
cdr3_nt: TGTGCCAGCAGTGAAGTGCCCTATGGCTACACCTTC
cdr3_aa: CASSEVPYGYTF

clone_size: few
j_call: TRBJ1-5
v_call: TRBV5-6
d_call: TRBD1
cdr3_nt: TGTGCCAGCAGCGTACCGACAGGGAGTAGGGTGAATCAGCCCCAGCATTTT
cdr3_aa: CASSVPTGSRVNQPQHF

clone_size: NA
j_call: TRBJ1-2
v_call: TRBV10-3
d_call: NA
cdr3_nt: TGTGCCATCAGTGGCGGCGGGGGAGGCTATGGCTACACCTTC
cdr3_aa: CAISGGGGGYGYTF

clone_size: many
j_call: TRBJ2-7
v_call: TRBV24-1
d_call: NA
cdr3_nt: TGTGCCACCAGTGATCCCGGGGGGCCGACGGGCAAGTACTTC
cdr3_aa: CATSDPGGPTGKYF

clone_size: many
j_call: TRBJ2-3
v_call: TRBV11-2
d_call: NA
cdr3_nt: TGTGCCAGCACCTCGCTCACAGATACGCAGTATTTT
cdr3_aa: CASTSLTDTQYF

clone_size: many
j_call: TRBJ2-1
v_call: TRBV28
d_call: TRBD2
cdr3_nt: TGTGCCAGCCGACTAGCCGGGACTACCAACCACAATGAGCAGTTCTTC
cdr3_aa: CASRLAGTTNHNEQFF

clone_size: NA
j_call: TRBJ2-5
v_call: TRBV5-1
d_call: TRBD2
cdr3_nt: TGTGCCAGCAGCCAAGGAACTAGCGAGGGAGAGACCCAGTACTTC
cdr3_aa: CASSQGTSEGETQYF

clone_size: NA
j_call: TRBJ1-6
v_call: TRBV9
d_call: NA
cdr3_nt: TGTGCCAGCAGCTCCAGCATCTCCTATAATTCACCCCTCCACTTT
cdr3_aa: CASSSSISYNSPLHF

clone_size: few
j_call: TRBJ2-1
v_call: TRBV7-8
d_call: TRBD1
cdr3_nt: TGTGCCAGCAGCTTTGCTGGGACAGGGCGACATGAGCAGTTCTTC
cdr3_aa: CASSFAGTGRHEQFF

clone_size: NA
j_call: TRBJ2-5
v_call: TRBV19
d_call: NA
cdr3_nt: TGTGCCAGTAGGGCAGGGCGGCTAGTCCAAGAGACCCAGTACTTC
cdr3_aa: CASRAGRLVQETQYF

clone_size: NA
j_call: TRBJ2-6
v_call: TRBV20-1
d_call: NA
cdr3_nt: TGCAGTGCTAGTCCGGACTCTGGGGCCAACGTCCTGACTTTC
cdr3_aa: CSASPDSGANVLTF

clone_size: many
j_call: TRBJ2-1
v_call: TRBV24-1
d_call: TRBD2
cdr3_nt: TGTGCCACCAGTGATTCGGCGGGAGTTTGGTCGGATGAGCAGTTCTTC
cdr3_aa: CATSDSAGVWSDEQFF

clone_size: many
j_call: TRBJ2-1
v_call: TRBV5-1
d_call: TRBD2
cdr3_nt: TGCGCCACCCGAACGGCGGGAGGGTCCTACAATGAGCAGTTCTTC
cdr3_aa: CATRTAGGSYNEQFF

clone_size: NA
j_call: TRBJ1-2
v_call: TRBV6-1
d_call: NA
cdr3_nt: TGTGCCAGCAGTGGACAAAATAACTATGGCTACACCTTC
cdr3_aa: CASSGQNNYGYTF

clone_size: many
j_call: TRBJ2-1
v_call: TRBV11-2
d_call: NA
cdr3_nt: TGTGCCAGCAGCTTACGGGACTCCATAGGGTTCTTC
cdr3_aa: CASSLRDSIGFF

clone_size: NA
j_call: TRBJ2-3
v_call: TRBV27
d_call: TRBD2
cdr3_nt: TGTGCCAGCAGTTCTTGGGGACTAGGATCGGAGTTTACGCAGTATTTT
cdr3_aa: CASSSWGLGSEFTQYF

clone_size: NA
j_call: TRBJ2-5
v_call: TRBV7-3
d_call: NA
cdr3_nt: TGTGCCAGCAGCCAAAAAGGGTCAGCGGAGAAGGAGACCCAGTACTTC
cdr3_aa: CASSQKGSAEKETQYF

clone_size: NA
j_call: TRBJ1-3
v_call: TRBV28
d_call: NA
cdr3_nt: TGTGCCAGCAGCTCGACCGCTGACTCCAACTCTGGAAACACCATATATTTT
cdr3_aa: CASSSTADSNSGNTIYF

clone_size: NA
j_call: TRBJ2-7
v_call: TRBV19
d_call: NA
cdr3_nt: TGTGCCAGTAGTCCCCCCGGGCAGGGCCACTACGAGCAGTACTTC
cdr3_aa: CASSPPGQGHYEQYF

clone_size: few
j_call: TRBJ2-7
v_call: TRBV5-8
d_call: NA
cdr3_nt: TGTGCCAGCAGCGGGGAGAACTCCTACGAGCAGTACTTC
cdr3_aa: CASSGENSYEQYF

clone_size: NA
j_call: TRBJ2-7
v_call: TRBV5-6
d_call: NA
cdr3_nt: TGTGCCAGCAGCTTTGGTCAGCGGGCGGGCGAGCAGTACTTC
cdr3_aa: CASSFGQRAGEQYF

clone_size: NA
j_call: TRBJ1-3
v_call: TRBV6-1
d_call: NA
cdr3_nt: TGTGCCACCGCCAGGGACCCCACTGGAAACACCATATATTTT
cdr3_aa: CATARDPTGNTIYF

clone_size: many
j_call: TRBJ1-1
v_call: TRBV6-1
d_call: TRBD1
cdr3_nt: TGTGCCAGCAGAGGGACAGGGTTTACTGAAGCTTTCTTT
cdr3_aa: CASRGTGFTEAFF

clone_size: many
j_call: TRBJ1-2
v_call: TRBV12-3/TRBV12-4
d_call: NA
cdr3_nt: TGTGCCAGCAGTCCTACCGTGGGGTCCGGCTACACCTTC
cdr3_aa: CASSPTVGSGYTF

clone_size: few
j_call: TRBJ2-7
v_call: TRBV6-5
d_call: NA
cdr3_nt: TGTGCCAGCAGTTACTCGCCGGACTACGAGTACGAGCAGTACTTC
cdr3_aa: CASSYSPDYEYEQYF

clone_size: few
j_call: TRBJ2-5
v_call: TRBV4-1
d_call: NA
cdr3_nt: TGCGCCAGCAGCCAAGCGGGGAGAGGGGACCAAGAGACCCAGTACTTC
cdr3_aa: CASSQAGRGDQETQYF

clone_size: many
j_call: TRBJ2-1
v_call: TRBV5-1
d_call: TRBD2
cdr3_nt: TGCGCCAGCAGCTTGTTGGGTAGCGGGAGTTTCGATGAGCAGTTCTTC
cdr3_aa: CASSLLGSGSFDEQFF

clone_size: NA
j_call: TRBJ2-2
v_call: TRBV5-5
d_call: NA
cdr3_nt: TGTACCAGCACAACGTCGCTAGCGAACACCGGGGAGCTGTTTTTT
cdr3_aa: CTSTTSLANTGELFF

clone_size: few
j_call: TRBJ2-3
v_call: TRBV13
d_call: NA
cdr3_nt: TGTGCCAGCAGCTTTTTCCGGGAGCTTCCCCCAGATACGCAGTATTTT
cdr3_aa: CASSFFRELPPDTQYF

clone_size: many
j_call: TRBJ1-1
v_call: TRBV12-3/TRBV12-4
d_call: NA
cdr3_nt: TGTGCCAGCAGTTTCGACACTGAAGCTTTCTTT
cdr3_aa: CASSFDTEAFF

clone_size: many
j_call: TRBJ2-1
v_call: TRBV28
d_call: NA
cdr3_nt: TGTGCCAGCAGTTTGGGTGGAGGACTAAACAATGAGCAGTTCTTC
cdr3_aa: CASSLGGGLNNEQFF

clone_size: many
j_call: TRBJ2-3
v_call: TRBV6-1
d_call: NA
cdr3_nt: TGTGCCAGCGCCAAAGGACTGGCCAGCAGCACAGATACGCAGTATTTT
cdr3_aa: CASAKGLASSTDTQYF

clone_size: NA
j_call: TRBJ2-1
v_call: TRBV9
d_call: NA
cdr3_nt: TGTGCCAGCAGCGTAGGTCCTGATCGCAATGAGCAGTTCTTC
cdr3_aa: CASSVGPDRNEQFF

clone_size: few
j_call: TRBJ2-3
v_call: TRBV7-3
d_call: NA
cdr3_nt: TGTGCCAGCAGCTACTTAGGGGGGAGCACAGATACGCAGTATTTT
cdr3_aa: CASSYLGGSTDTQYF

clone_size: many
j_call: TRBJ1-5
v_call: TRBV27
d_call: NA
cdr3_nt: TGTGCCAGCAGTACTCCGGGACCCCAGAGGCCCCAGCATTTT
cdr3_aa: CASSTPGPQRPQHF

clone_size: many
j_call: TRBJ2-5
v_call: TRBV12-3/TRBV12-4
d_call: NA
cdr3_nt: TGTGCCAGCAGTCACAGGGTAGAGACCCAGTACTTC
cdr3_aa: CASSHRVETQYF

clone_size: many
j_call: TRBJ1-2
v_call: TRBV7-8
d_call: NA
cdr3_nt: TGTGCCAGCAGCTCCCGGGACCGAGGAGGGTACGGCTACACCTTC
cdr3_aa: CASSSRDRGGYGYTF

clone_size: many
j_call: TRBJ2-7
v_call: TRBV28
d_call: TRBD2
cdr3_nt: TGTGCCAGCAGTTCCGGACACGCGGGAGCCTACGAGCAGTACTTC
cdr3_aa: CASSSGHAGAYEQYF

clone_size: few
j_call: TRBJ2-1
v_call: TRBV30
d_call: TRBD2
cdr3_nt: TGTGCCTGGAGTGTGGGGACTAGGTCCAATGAGCAGTTCTTC
cdr3_aa: CAWSVGTRSNEQFF

clone_size: many
j_call: TRBJ1-3
v_call: TRBV28
d_call: TRBD1
cdr3_nt: TGTGCCAGCAGTTCCCTGGGGACAGGGAGGAACTCTGGAAACACCATATATTTT
cdr3_aa: CASSSLGTGRNSGNTIYF

clone_size: few
j_call: TRBJ1-2
v_call: TRBV7-2
d_call: NA
cdr3_nt: TGCGCCAGCAGCCAAGAGTGGCTTGGTAACTATGGCTACACCTTC
cdr3_aa: CASSQEWLGNYGYTF

clone_size: many
j_call: TRBJ2-7
v_call: TRBV6-1
d_call: TRBD2
cdr3_nt: TGTGCCAGCAGTCCCCGGGGGAAGCGGGAGGCCTACTACGAGCAGTACTTC
cdr3_aa: CASSPRGKREAYYEQYF

clone_size: many
j_call: TRBJ1-2
v_call: TRBV10-3
d_call: TRBD1
cdr3_nt: TGTGCCATCACCCCGACAGGGACCGCTTGGGGCTACACCTTC
cdr3_aa: CAITPTGTAWGYTF

clone_size: NA
j_call: TRBJ1-1
v_call: TRBV6-2/TRBV6-3
d_call: NA
cdr3_nt: TGTGCCAGCAGTTACTCTCAAGGTGGACACGCTTTCTTT
cdr3_aa: CASSYSQGGHAFF

clone_size: many
j_call: TRBJ2-7
v_call: TRBV5-1
d_call: NA
cdr3_nt: TGCGCCAGCCGAGGGCAGGGTCCGTACGAGCAGTACTTC
cdr3_aa: CASRGQGPYEQYF

clone_size: many
j_call: TRBJ1-1
v_call: TRBV30
d_call: TRBD1
cdr3_nt: TGTGCCTTCCTAAGCCAGGGGGCTTGGACTGAAGCTTTCTTT
cdr3_aa: CAFLSQGAWTEAFF

clone_size: many
j_call: TRBJ2-7
v_call: TRBV28
d_call: NA
cdr3_nt: TGTGCCAGCAGCTCCCCGCAGCTAGCCTCTTACGAGCAGTACTTC
cdr3_aa: CASSSPQLASYEQYF